This entry concerns a single T cell receptor (beta chain). As yet, its antigen is unknown. Libraries were prepared by immunoSEQ multiplex PCR; TCRdb keeps only in-frame clonotypes and omits some of them. The data hold about 520,000 clones, with 95% to 97% observed a single time. Donors, healthy HIV-negative adults, lacked recent acute infections or vaccinations. There were only Caucasian adults among the donors, and all lived in Nashville, Tennessee. This sample was included in a study of shared clonotypes between healthy human individuals. The study, taken as a whole, reports: Collection of samples was limited to blood; tissue repertoires likely differ. Few donors limited the genetic and exposure-history diversity represented.

Trimming shortened V by 4 bases and J by 3 bases, and 12 bases separated the two germline ends. Germline CDR1 is MDHEN and CDR2 is SYDVKM. This CDR3 is 15 amino acids long. The specimen was naive CD4+ T cells sorted from blood. The subset: CD45RA+ positively selected. The receptor was derived from a woman in her twenties or thirties in good health. This chain connects TRBV28 to TRBJ1-4, with D unclear. The CDR3 nucleotides read TGTGCCAGCAGTTGGGGTTCTAGGGCTAATGAAAAACTGTTTTTT. Protein product: CASSWGSRANEKLFF.